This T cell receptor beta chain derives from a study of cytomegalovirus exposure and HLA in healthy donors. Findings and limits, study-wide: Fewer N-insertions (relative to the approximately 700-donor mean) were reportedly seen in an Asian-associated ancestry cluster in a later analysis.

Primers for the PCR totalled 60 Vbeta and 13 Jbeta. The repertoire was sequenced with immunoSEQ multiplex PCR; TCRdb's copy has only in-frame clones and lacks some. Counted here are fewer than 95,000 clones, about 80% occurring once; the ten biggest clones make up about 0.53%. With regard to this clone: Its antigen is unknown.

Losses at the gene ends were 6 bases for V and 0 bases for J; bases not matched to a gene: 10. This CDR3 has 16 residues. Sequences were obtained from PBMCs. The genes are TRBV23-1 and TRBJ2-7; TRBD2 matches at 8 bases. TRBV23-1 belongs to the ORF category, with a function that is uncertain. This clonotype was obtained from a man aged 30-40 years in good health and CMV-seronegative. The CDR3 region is CASRVGLRGGSYEQYV. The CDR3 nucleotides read TGCGCCAGCAGGGTGGGTCTTCGGGGGGGCTCCTACGAGCAGTACGTC.